These 31 T cell receptor beta chains were all obtained from the same sample, sequenced in a study of technical replicates of blood from a handful of donors (dated by TCRdb to 2017 to 2019). Preparation of the library involved the immunoSEQ multiplex PCR assay. TCRdb mirrors the immuneACCESS table, restricted to in-frame sequences. Some clones are absent from its copies; in checked studies, under half trace to an unresolved V gene, and the reason for the others is unknown. For this sample the table gives under 50,000 clones, of which 96% were detected only once. The ten largest clones take up about 0.4% of the sample. The source material was T cells isolated from PBMCs. Receptor source: a human donor in good health.

The J gene is TRBJ1-2, the V gene TRBV29-1, with 9 positions matching TRBD1. The CDR3 has 13 amino acids. With 6 bases clipped from V and 8 bases from J, the junction kept 10 bases outside the gene matches. Looked up from germline, CDR1 is SQVTM and CDR2 is ANQGSEA. In nucleotides, the CDR3 is TGCAGCGTGGTAACCGGGACAGGGAACGGCTACACCTTC. Protein product: CSVVTGTGNGYTF. Based on the CDR3 plus reference TRBV29-1 and TRBJ1-2, the full variable domain is SAVISQKPSRDICQRGTSLTIQCQVDSQVTMMFWYRQQPGQSLTLIATANQGSEATYESGFVIDKFPISRPNLTFSTLTVSNMSPEDSSIYLCSVVTGTGNGYTFGSGTRLTVV.

This clone was detected once. The chain couples TRBV30 to TRBJ2-7; TRBD1 might be the D (5 bases). Between the trimmed V and J ends, which lost 3 bases and 3 bases, there was a span of 9 bases. This CDR3 has 12 residues. The germline CDR1 and CDR2 sequences are GTSNPN and SVGIG (reference sequence). This CDR3 is CAWRPQGYEQYF. CDR3 DNA: TGTGCCTGGAGGCCCCAGGGCTACGAGCAGTACTTC. Combining the CDR3 with reference TRBV30 and TRBJ2-7 gives the whole variable domain SQTIHQWPATLVQPVGSPLSLECTVEGTSNPNLYWYRQAAGRGLQLLFYSVGIGQISSEVPQNLSASRPQDRQFILSSKKLLLSDSGFYLCAWRPQGYEQYFGPGTRLTVT.

The gene calls are TRBV6-5 and TRBJ2-2, with 8 bases fitting TRBD1. CDR3 length equals 15 residues. V gave up 6 bases and J gave up 7 bases; unmatched junction bases: 10. Looked up from germline, CDR1 is MNHEY and CDR2 is SVGAGI. CDR3 DNA sequence: TGTGCCAGCAGAACCCGACAGGGGATAGTCGGGGAGCTGTTTTTT. It yields the protein CASRTRQGIVGELFF.

Here the CDR3 DNA reads TGTGCCAGCAAGCGTACGGGAGATGGAGAGACCCAGTACTTC. This sequence encodes CASKRTGDGETQYF. The chain joins TRBV7-3 to TRBJ2-5, with D maybe TRBD2 (6 bases). Germline V lookup: CDR1 SGHTA, CDR2 FQGTGA. The CDR3 is made up of 14 amino acids. V was shortened by 7 bases and J by 4 bases, with 16 bases between the two germline ends.

The chain couples TRBV29-1 to TRBJ2-3; TRBD1 matches 7 bases. With 0 bases clipped from V and 4 bases from J, the junction kept 1 base outside the gene matches. The CDR3 runs to 13 residues. Germline V lookup: CDR1 SQVTM, CDR2 ANQGSEA. As DNA, the CDR3 is TGCAGCGTTGAAGAGCAGGGGGCAGATACGCAGTATTTT. Translated, it gives CSVEEQGADTQYF.

This chain joins TRBV4-1 and TRBJ2-1; 10 positions agree with TRBD1. The CDR3 is made up of 14 amino acids. V shed 6 bases, J shed 6 bases, and the junction held 5 bases outside the gene matches. Germline V gene lookup returns CDR1 MGHRA and CDR2 YSYEKL. CDR3 in amino acids: CASRFRDRGNEQFF. The CDR3 nucleotides are TGCGCCAGCAGATTCCGGGACAGGGGCAATGAGCAGTTCTTC.

This clone was seen once. This chain uses TRBV20-1 with TRBJ2-1; maybe TRBD2 (6 bases). The CDR3 loop spans 10 amino acids. The germline V gene has CDR1 DFQATT and CDR2 SNEGSKA (reference sequence). Trimming shortened V by 6 bases and J by 9 bases, and 9 bases separated the two germline ends. The CDR3 sequence: CSATGGEQFF. CDR3 nucleotides: TGCAGTGCAACCGGGGGTGAGCAGTTCTTC.

The J gene is TRBJ2-7, the V gene TRBV21-1; whether TRBD1, the table's D call, matches the DNA was not checked. TRBV21-1 is labeled a pseudogene. This CDR3 is built from 15 residues. The DNA for the CDR3 is TGTGCCAGCAGCGGAACAGGGGGGAGCTCCTACGAGCAGTACTTC. This encodes CASSGTGGSSYEQYF.

This chain connects TRBV19 to TRBJ2-7; 8 positions match TRBD1. This CDR3 is 14 amino acids long. The V and J ends lost 5 bases and 1 base, in that order; junction bases with no gene match: 4. Germline values: CDR1 LNHDA, CDR2 SQIVND (reference sequence). The CDR3 loop reads CASSLTGESYEQYF. The CDR3 DNA is TGTGCCAGTAGTTTGACAGGGGAATCCTACGAGCAGTACTTC.

The V call is TRBV11-3, the J call TRBJ2-7, with D hard to call. The germline V gene has CDR1 SGHNT and CDR2 YENEEA. Trimming removed 1 base from V and 2 bases from J, with 18 bases in between. The CDR3 has 17 residues. The CDR3 loop is CASSLVSREPFPYEQYF. CDR3 nucleotide sequence: TGTGCCAGCAGCTTAGTTAGCCGAGAGCCCTTTCCCTACGAGCAGTACTTC.

This clone was observed a few times. This rearrangement joins TRBV10-1 to TRBJ1-5, with 7 bases identical to TRBD1. In germline, CDR1 is WNHNN, CDR2 SYGVQD (reference sequence). The CDR3 spans 14 residues. The junction had 5 bases not matched to a gene; V was cut back by 4 bases and J by 5 bases. The CDR3 here is CASSADRTDQPQHF. Here the CDR3 DNA reads TGCGCCAGCAGTGCGGACAGGACTGATCAGCCCCAGCATTTT.

The chain uses TRBV6-5 and TRBJ1-1; TRBD1 aligns across 7 bases. Germline CDR1 MNHEY, CDR2 SVGAGI. J lost 7 bases, V lost 6 bases, and 2 bases had no gene match. The CDR3 totals 11 residues. In nucleotides, the CDR3 is TGTGCCAGCAGCCGACAGGGTGAAGCTTTCTTT. Amino acids: CASSRQGEAFF.

This clone appeared once. This sequence joins TRBV7-9 and TRBJ1-1; 9 bases are a match to TRBD1. The germline V gene encodes CDR1 SEHNR and CDR2 FQNEAQ (reference sequence). The CDR3 is 15 residues long. Trimming cost V 1 base and J 5 bases; bases outside gene matches: 5. The CDR3 region has the DNA TGTGCCAGCAGCTTAGACACAGGGGGCTTTACTGAAGCTTTCTTT. Translating gives CASSLDTGGFTEAFF.

This clone appeared a single time. The chain is built from TRBV18 and TRBJ2-2; 7 bases agree with TRBD2. From germline, CDR1 is KGHSH and CDR2 LQKENI. The J segment lost 0 bases and the V segment lost 4 bases, leaving 2 bases of the junction unmatched. The CDR3 is made up of 15 amino acids. CDR3 sequence (DNA): TGTGCCAGCTCACTCACTAGCGCGAACACCGGGGAGCTGTTTTTT. Translated, it gives CASSLTSANTGELFF.

The rearrangement links TRBV7-2 to TRBJ1-2; D not resolved. CDR3 size: 11 residues. Trimming took off 5 bases at V and 3 bases at J, with 4 bases between the two ends. Germline V lookup: CDR1 SGHTA, CDR2 FQGNSA. The CDR3 loop is CASSSYYGYTF. The CDR3 nucleotides read TGTGCCAGCAGCAGCTACTATGGCTACACCTTC.

The genes are TRBV5-1 and TRBJ2-7; the match to TRBD2 covers 11 bases. CDR1 is SGHRS and CDR2 is YFSETQ in the germline V gene. With V trimmed by 3 bases and J by 6 bases, 8 bases remained unmatched. CDR3 length: 15 amino acids. The CDR3 DNA reads as TGCGCCAGCAGCTCTATAGCGGGAGGGCCGCCCGAGCAGTACTTC. Encoded protein: CASSSIAGGPPEQYF.

This sequence joins TRBV29-1 and TRBJ2-7, with TRBD1 matching 9 bases. V lost 7 bases and J lost 3; bases outside the gene matches: 7. CDR3 size: 13 residues. Germline V gene sequence: CDR1 SQVTM, CDR2 ANQGSEA. The CDR3 spells CSGVDRGVYEQYF. CDR3 in DNA: TGCAGCGGGGTGGACAGGGGAGTCTACGAGCAGTACTTC.

This chain joins TRBV9 and TRBJ1-3, with 12 positions matching TRBD1. Germline-derived CDR1 and CDR2 are SGDLS and YYNGEE. This CDR3 contains 15 residues. The trim removed 4 bases at V and 4 bases at J, leaving 3 bases unmatched. In DNA form, the CDR3 reads TGTGCCAGCAGCTCCGGGACAGGGGGCGGAAACACCATATATTTT. Protein product: CASSSGTGGGNTIYF. The complete variable domain, with remaining parts taken from reference TRBV9 and TRBJ1-3, reads DSGVTQTPKHLITATGQRVTLRCSPRSGDLSVYWYQQSLDQGLQFLIQYYNGEERAKGNILERFSAQQFPDLHSELNLSSLELGDSALYFCASSSGTGGGNTIYFGEGSWLTVV.

This chain joins TRBV5-1 and TRBJ2-7; 11 nucleotides align to TRBD2. This CDR3 region has 13 residues. V lost 7 bases to trimming and J lost 4 bases; unmatched junction nucleotides: 4. Germline V lookup: CDR1 SGHRS, CDR2 YFSETQ. The CDR3 here is CASAGTSGYEQYF. The CDR3 region has the DNA TGCGCCAGCGCCGGGACTAGCGGATACGAGCAGTACTTC.

The J gene is TRBJ2-3, the V gene TRBV4-2; D might be TRBD2 (6 bases). The CDR3 totals 18 residues. Looked up from germline, CDR1 is LGHNA and CDR2 is YNFKEQ. The V end was cut by 4 bases, the J end by 2 bases, with 22 bases between. This CDR3 reads CASSPIGYAGGNTDTQYF. The CDR3 coding sequence is TGTGCCAGCAGCCCAATTGGTTACGCTGGCGGGAACACAGATACGCAGTATTTT.

The J gene is TRBJ1-5, the V gene TRBV19, with 10 bases lining up with TRBD1. V shed 9 bases and J 3 bases; nucleotides not matched to a gene: 5. This CDR3 spans 14 amino acids. The germline V gene has CDR1 LNHDA and CDR2 SQIVND (reference sequence). The DNA for the CDR3 is TGTGCCAGCCGGGACAGGGGATCCAATCAGCCCCAGCATTTT. The encoded protein is CASRDRGSNQPQHF.

The V gene is TRBV5-5, the J gene TRBJ1-3; 7 nucleotides line up with TRBD1. V lost 1 base to trimming and J lost 4 bases; unmatched junction nucleotides: 5. This CDR3 is 15 amino acids long. CDR1 is SGHKS and CDR2 is YYEKEE in the germline V gene (reference sequence). The DNA of the CDR3 is TGTGCCAGCAGCTTGAACAGGGGTTACGGAAACACCATATATTTT. Its protein is CASSLNRGYGNTIYF.

This rearrangement joins TRBV7-2 to TRBJ2-3; 7 bases map to TRBD2. The germline V gene has CDR1 SGHTA and CDR2 FQGNSA. V gave up 2 bases and J gave up 2 bases; unmatched junction bases: 7. CDR3 length: 16 amino acids. CDR3 residues: CASSLSGRALTDTQYF. The CDR3 DNA reads TGTGCCAGCAGCTTAAGTGGGAGGGCCCTCACAGATACGCAGTATTTT.

The V and J genes are TRBV4-1 and TRBJ2-7, with TRBD2 identical over 16 bases. Germline CDR1 MGHRA, CDR2 YSYEKL. V gave up 3 bases and J gave up 1 base; unmatched junction bases: 3. CDR3 length: 17 amino acids. CDR3 in DNA: TGCGCCAGCAGCCATCCGGGACTAGCGGGAGGGTCCTACGAGCAGTACTTC. This encodes CASSHPGLAGGSYEQYF.

The genes are TRBV5-4 and TRBJ2-3, with 13 nucleotides matching TRBD2. V shed 3 bases, J shed 0 bases, and the junction held 4 bases outside the gene matches. CDR3 length: 17 amino acids. Germline loops: CDR1 SGHNT, CDR2 YYREEE (reference sequence). The CDR3 DNA reads as TGTGCCAGCAGCTCGGGACTAGCGGGACTTAGCACAGATACGCAGTATTTT. This gives the protein CASSSGLAGLSTDTQYF.

J is TRBJ2-7 and V is TRBV19, with TRBD1 matching 7 bases. This CDR3 spans 17 amino acids. The germline V gene has CDR1 LNHDA and CDR2 SQIVND (reference sequence). The junction had 10 bases not matched to a gene; V was cut back by 1 base and J by 1 base. CDR3 loop: CASSIVGMTGKSYEQYF. CDR3 in DNA: TGTGCCAGTAGTATAGTCGGTATGACAGGGAAATCCTACGAGCAGTACTTC.

This clone appeared a single time. The chain recombines TRBV11-3 with TRBJ2-4, with TRBD2 identical over 7 bases. Germline-derived CDR1 and CDR2 are SGHNT and YENEEA. Losses at the gene ends were 2 bases for V and 7 bases for J; bases not matched to a gene: 8. CDR3 length: 15 residues. DNA of the CDR3: TGTGCCAGCAGCTTAATGGGCGGGACTACGAACATTCAGTACTTC. Translated: CASSLMGGTTNIQYF. The full variable domain, in which reference TRBV11-3 and TRBJ2-4 provide the parts outside the CDR3, is EAGVVQSPRYKIIEKKQPVAFWCNPISGHNTLYWYLQNLGQGPELLIRYENEEAVDDSQLPKDRFSAERLKGVDSTLKIQPAELGDSAVYLCASSLMGGTTNIQYFGAGTRLSVL.

The CDR3 here is CASQDRVANYGYTF. The CDR3 coding sequence is TGTGCCAGCCAAGACAGGGTTGCTAACTATGGCTACACCTTC. V and J are TRBV6-1 and TRBJ1-2; 7 bases are a match to TRBD1. CDR3 length equals 14 residues. Germline trimming cut 8 bases from V and 0 bases from J; bases unmatched to any gene: 6. The germline gives CDR1 MNHNS, CDR2 SASEGT.

The J gene is TRBJ1-5, the V gene TRBV29-1; TRBD1 matches at 8 bases. J was trimmed by 1 base and V by 4 bases; bases with no gene match: 0. Per germline, CDR1 SQVTM and CDR2 ANQGSEA. This CDR3 is 13 amino acids long. The CDR3 spells CSVGQGSNQPQHF. For the CDR3, the DNA is TGCAGCGTTGGACAGGGGAGCAATCAGCCCCAGCATTTT.

This chain uses TRBV19 with TRBJ1-2; unclear D gene. V was cut by 3 bases and J by 2 bases, with 19 bases left in between. CDR1 and CDR2 from the germline V gene are LNHDA and SQIVND (reference sequence). CDR3 length: 17 residues. The CDR3 spells CASSIFGARVWNYGYTF. The CDR3 DNA is TGTGCCAGTAGTATTTTTGGAGCCCGTGTATGGAACTATGGCTACACCTTC.

V and J are TRBV23-1 and TRBJ2-5; D not certain. TRBV23-1 is flagged as an ORF with uncertain function. This CDR3 is 14 amino acids long. The V and J ends lost 3 bases and 0 bases respectively, with 8 bases between them. The CDR3 spells CASSQATYQETQYF. CDR3 DNA: TGCGCCAGCAGTCAGGCAACGTACCAAGAGACCCAGTACTTC.